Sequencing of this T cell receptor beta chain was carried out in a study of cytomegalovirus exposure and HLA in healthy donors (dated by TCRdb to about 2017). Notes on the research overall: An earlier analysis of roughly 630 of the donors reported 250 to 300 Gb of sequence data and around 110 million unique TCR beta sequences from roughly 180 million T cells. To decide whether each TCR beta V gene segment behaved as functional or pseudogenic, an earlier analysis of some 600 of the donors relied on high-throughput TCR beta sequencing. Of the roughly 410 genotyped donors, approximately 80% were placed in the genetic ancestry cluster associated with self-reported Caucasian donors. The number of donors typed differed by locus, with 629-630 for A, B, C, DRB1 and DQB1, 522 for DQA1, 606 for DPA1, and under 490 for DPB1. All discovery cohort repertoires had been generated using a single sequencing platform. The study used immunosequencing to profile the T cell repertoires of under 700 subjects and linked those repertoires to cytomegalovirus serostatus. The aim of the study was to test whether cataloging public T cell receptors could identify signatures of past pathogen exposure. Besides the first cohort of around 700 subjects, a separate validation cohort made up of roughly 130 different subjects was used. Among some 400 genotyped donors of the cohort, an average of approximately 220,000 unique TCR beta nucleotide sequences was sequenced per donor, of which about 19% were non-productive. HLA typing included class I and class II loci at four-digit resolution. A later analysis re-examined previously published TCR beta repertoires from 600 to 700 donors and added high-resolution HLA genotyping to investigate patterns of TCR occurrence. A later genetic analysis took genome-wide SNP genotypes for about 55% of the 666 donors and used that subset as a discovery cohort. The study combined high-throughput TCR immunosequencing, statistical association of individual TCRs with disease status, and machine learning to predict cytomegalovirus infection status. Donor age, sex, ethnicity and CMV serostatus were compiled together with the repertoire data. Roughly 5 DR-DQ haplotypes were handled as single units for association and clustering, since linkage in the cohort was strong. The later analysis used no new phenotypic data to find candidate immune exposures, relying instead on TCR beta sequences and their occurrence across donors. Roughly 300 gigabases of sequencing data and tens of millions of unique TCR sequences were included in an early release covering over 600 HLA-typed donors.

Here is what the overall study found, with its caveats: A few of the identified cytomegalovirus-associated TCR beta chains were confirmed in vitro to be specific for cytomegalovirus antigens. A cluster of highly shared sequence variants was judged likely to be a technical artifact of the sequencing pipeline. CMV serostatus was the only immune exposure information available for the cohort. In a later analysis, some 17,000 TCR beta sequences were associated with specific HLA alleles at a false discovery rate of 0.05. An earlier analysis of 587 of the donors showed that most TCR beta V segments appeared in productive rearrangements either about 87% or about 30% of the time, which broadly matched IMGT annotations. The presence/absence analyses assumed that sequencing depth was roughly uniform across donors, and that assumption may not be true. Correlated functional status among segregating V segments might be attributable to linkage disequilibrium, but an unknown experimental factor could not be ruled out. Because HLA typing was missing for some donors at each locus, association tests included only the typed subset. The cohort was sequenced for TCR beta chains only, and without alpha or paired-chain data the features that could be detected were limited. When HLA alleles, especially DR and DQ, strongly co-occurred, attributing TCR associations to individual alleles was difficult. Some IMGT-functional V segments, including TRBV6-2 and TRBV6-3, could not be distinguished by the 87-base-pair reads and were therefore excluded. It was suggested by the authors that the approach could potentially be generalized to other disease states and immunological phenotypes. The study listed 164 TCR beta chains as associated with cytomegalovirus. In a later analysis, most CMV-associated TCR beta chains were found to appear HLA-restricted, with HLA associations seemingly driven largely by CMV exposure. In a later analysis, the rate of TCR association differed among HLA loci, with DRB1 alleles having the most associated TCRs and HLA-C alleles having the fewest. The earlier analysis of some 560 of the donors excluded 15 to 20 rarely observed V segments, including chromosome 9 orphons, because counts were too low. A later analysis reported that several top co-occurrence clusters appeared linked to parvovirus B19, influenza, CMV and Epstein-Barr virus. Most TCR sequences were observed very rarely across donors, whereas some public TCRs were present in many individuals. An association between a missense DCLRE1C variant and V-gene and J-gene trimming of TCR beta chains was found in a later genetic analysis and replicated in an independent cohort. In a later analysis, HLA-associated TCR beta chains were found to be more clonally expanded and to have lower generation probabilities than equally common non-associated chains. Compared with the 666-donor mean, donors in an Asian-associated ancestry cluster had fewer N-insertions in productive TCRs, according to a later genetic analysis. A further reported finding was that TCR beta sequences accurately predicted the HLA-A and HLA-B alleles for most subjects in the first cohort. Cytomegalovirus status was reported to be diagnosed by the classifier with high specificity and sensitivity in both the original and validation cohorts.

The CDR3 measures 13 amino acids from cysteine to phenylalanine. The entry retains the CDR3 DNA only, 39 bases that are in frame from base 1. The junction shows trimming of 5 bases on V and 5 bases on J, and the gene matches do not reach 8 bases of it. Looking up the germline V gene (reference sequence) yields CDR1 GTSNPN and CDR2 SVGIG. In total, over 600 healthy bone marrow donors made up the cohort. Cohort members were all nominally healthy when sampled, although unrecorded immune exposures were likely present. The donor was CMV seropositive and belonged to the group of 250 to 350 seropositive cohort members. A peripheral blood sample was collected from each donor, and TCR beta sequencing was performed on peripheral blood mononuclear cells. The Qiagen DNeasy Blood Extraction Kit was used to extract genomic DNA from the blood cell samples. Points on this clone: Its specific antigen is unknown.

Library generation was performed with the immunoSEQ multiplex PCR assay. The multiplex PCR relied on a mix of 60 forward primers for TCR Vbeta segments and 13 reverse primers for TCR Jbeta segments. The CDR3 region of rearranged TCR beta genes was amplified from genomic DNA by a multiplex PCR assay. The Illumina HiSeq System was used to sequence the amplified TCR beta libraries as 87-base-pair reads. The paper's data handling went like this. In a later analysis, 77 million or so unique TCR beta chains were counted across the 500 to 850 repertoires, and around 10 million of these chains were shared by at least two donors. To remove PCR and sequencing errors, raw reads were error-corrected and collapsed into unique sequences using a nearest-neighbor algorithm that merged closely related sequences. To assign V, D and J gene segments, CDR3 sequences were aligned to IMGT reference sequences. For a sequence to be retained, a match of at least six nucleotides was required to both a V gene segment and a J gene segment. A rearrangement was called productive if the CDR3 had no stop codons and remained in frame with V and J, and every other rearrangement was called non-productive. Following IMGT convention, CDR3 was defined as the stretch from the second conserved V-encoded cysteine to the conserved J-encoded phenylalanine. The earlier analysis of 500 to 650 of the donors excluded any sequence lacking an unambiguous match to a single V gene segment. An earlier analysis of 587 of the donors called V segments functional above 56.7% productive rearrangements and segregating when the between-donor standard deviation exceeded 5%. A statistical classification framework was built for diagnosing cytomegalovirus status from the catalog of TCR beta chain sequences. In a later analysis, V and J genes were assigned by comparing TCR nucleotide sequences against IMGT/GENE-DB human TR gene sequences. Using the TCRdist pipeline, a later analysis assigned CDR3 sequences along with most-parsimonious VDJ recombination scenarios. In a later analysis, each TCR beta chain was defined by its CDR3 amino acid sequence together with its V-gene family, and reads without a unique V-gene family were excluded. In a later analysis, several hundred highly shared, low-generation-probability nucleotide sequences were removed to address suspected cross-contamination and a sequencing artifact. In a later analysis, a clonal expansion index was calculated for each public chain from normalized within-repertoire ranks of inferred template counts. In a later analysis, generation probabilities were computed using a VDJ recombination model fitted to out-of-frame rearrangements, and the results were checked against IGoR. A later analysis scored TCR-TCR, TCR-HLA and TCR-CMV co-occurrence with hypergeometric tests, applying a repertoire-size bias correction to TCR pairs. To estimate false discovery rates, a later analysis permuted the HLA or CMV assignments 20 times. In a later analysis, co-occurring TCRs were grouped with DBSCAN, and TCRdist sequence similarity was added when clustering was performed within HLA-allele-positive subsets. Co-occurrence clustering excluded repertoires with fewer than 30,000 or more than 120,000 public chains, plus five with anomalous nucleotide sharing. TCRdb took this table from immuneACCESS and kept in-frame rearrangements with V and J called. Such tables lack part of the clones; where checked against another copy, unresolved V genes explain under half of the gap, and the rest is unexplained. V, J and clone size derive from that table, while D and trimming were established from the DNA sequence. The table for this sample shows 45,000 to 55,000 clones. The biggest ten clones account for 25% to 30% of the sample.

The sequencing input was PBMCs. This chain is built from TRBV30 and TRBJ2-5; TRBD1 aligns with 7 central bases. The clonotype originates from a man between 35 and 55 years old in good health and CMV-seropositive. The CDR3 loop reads CAWARGMSETQYF. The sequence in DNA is TGTGCCTGGGCCAGGGGGATGTCGGAGACCCAGTACTTC. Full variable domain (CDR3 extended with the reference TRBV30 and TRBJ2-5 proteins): SQTIHQWPATLVQPVGSPLSLECTVEGTSNPNLYWYRQAAGRGLQLLFYSVGIGQISSEVPQNLSASRPQDRQFILSSKKLLLSDSGFYLCAWARGMSETQYFGPGTRLLVL.